The 29 T cell receptor beta chains in this list originate from one sample, sequenced in a study of CD8+ T cells in alopecia areata. RNA was isolated and reverse transcribed to cDNA, the sequencing template. Assay used: immunoSEQ multiplex PCR; TCRdb lists only in-frame clones, some missing. There are over a thousand clones in the sample, none observed a single time. Time point here: mouse skin at time of skin grafting. Specimen: skin, collected at week 0. The origin of the receptors is a C3H/HeJ mouse with alopecia areata. For this mouse line, the MHC haplotype is H2-k.

This clone came up a few times. A far larger clone is just one base off, so this is likely a read error. These gene names are mouse names. The read halts 4 residues ahead of the CDR3 end, with the missing end drawn from the germline J gene. Other DNA sequences of this sample code for an identical CDR3. The gene calls are TRBV29 and TRBJ2-7; D is possibly TRBD1 (5 bases). Per germline, CDR1 MSHET and CDR2 SYDVDS. There are 13 residues in the CDR3. The CDR3 loop reads CASSFLTDYEQYF. The CDR3 DNA, read in part, is TGTGCCAGCAGTTTCCTGACAGATTAT.

This clone is judged large (0.1 to 1%). Gene names denote mouse genes. Sequencing ends 4 residues short of the CDR3 end; the germline J gene provides the rest. The chain combines TRBV1 with TRBJ2-7; D unresolved. CDR1 is NSQYPW and CDR2 is LRSPGD in the germline V gene (reference sequence). The CDR3 consists of 13 residues. The part of the CDR3 DNA that was read is TGCACCTGCAGTGCAGATCTGACATAT. Translating it yields CTCSADLTY. The whole CDR3 protein reads CTCSADLTYEQYF.

This clone is medium-sized within its sample. Genes and germline are mouse. The read gets to within 4 residues of the CDR3 end, and the germline J gene fills in the rest. The rearrangement uses TRBV5 and TRBJ2-5; 11 bases align to TRBD2. Per germline, CDR1 LGHNA and CDR2 YNLKQL (reference sequence). The CDR3 has 15 amino acids. CDR3 sequence reads: CASSQEDWGGDTQYF. Incomplete CDR3 DNA: TGTGCCAGCAGCCAAGAAGACTGGGGGGGGGAC.

Relative to its sample, this clone is large. Gene and germline names: mouse. The CDR3 end lies 4 residues beyond the end of the read and is filled in from the germline J gene. This chain joins TRBV13-1 and TRBJ2-7; D remains unclear. CDR1 NSHNY and CDR2 SYGAGN come from the germline V gene. CDR3 length: 13 amino acids. Trimming shortened V by 1 base and J by 0 bases, and 5 bases separated the two germline ends. CDR3 in amino acids: CASSDYISYEQYF. The covered CDR3 bases are TGTGCCAGCAGTGATTACATCTCCTAT.

In its sample, this clone is medium-sized. Gene names and germline match the mouse. The missing CDR3 end, 4 residues past where the read stops, is filled in from the germline J gene. This chain connects TRBV5 to TRBJ2-2, with 10 nucleotides matching TRBD1. Germline V gives CDR1 LGHNA, CDR2 YNLKQL (reference sequence). J was trimmed by 4 bases and V by 4 bases; bases with no gene match: 6. The CDR3 spans 16 residues. This chain's CDR3 is CASSPRQGASTGQLYF. CDR3 DNA (partial): TGTGCCAGCAGCCCTCGACAGGGGGCTAGCACCGGG.

This clone is labeled large. The gene names given are mouse names. The CDR3 end lies 4 residues beyond the end of the read and is filled in from the germline J gene. V usage is TRBV19 and J usage is TRBJ2-7, with 7 positions matching TRBD1. The trim removed 1 base at V and 2 bases at J, leaving 3 bases unmatched. The CDR3 extends over 14 amino acids. Germline values: CDR1 FNHDT, CDR2 SITEND (reference sequence). Here the CDR3 reads CASSIWDSPYEQYF. CDR3 DNA, as far as it was read: TGTGCCAGCAGTATATGGGACAGCCCCTAT.

By share of the sample, this clone is medium-sized. Gene names follow the mouse nomenclature. This chain's CDR3 is CAWSHTGSYEQYF. The CDR3 DNA, read in part, is TGTGCCTGGAGTCACACAGGGTCCTAT. The chain is built from TRBV31 and TRBJ2-7, with D possibly being TRBD1 (6 bases). The read ends 4 residues early relative to the CDR3; the germline J gene fills the gap. V lost 1 base and J 1 base, leaving 8 bases between the germline ends. CDR1 is GKSSPN, CDR2 SITVG, per germline. The CDR3 has 13 amino acids. Drawing the rest from reference TRBV31 and TRBJ2-7, the complete variable domain is AQTIHQWPVAEIKAVGSPLSLGCTIKGKSSPNLYWYWQATGGTLQQLFYSITVGQVESVVQLNLSASRPKDDQFILSTEKLLLSHSGFYLCAWSHTGSYEQYFGPGTRLTVL.

By frequency in the sample, this clone is medium-sized (0.01 to 0.1%). Germline and genes here are mouse. Partial CDR3 DNA: TGTGCCAGCAGCCAAGACCCTCAGGGGCTCCAAGAC. Amino acid sequence: CASSQDPQGLQD. The complete CDR3 sequence is CASSQDPQGLQDTQYF. V gene TRBV5 combines with J gene TRBJ2-5; maybe TRBD1 (6 bases). The DNA ends 4 residues before the CDR3 does, and the rest of the CDR3 is filled in from the germline J gene. CDR3 size: 16 residues. Per germline, CDR1 LGHNA and CDR2 YNLKQL (reference sequence). The ends were cut back, 0 bases at V and 2 bases at J, with 12 bases in the middle.

This clone counts as medium-sized. Gene names refer to mouse genes. The read comes to an end 4 residues before the CDR3 does, leaving the germline J gene to fill in the end. The chain carries TRBV13-1 and TRBJ1-2, with 9 bases that match TRBD1. With V trimmed by 2 bases and J by 4 bases, 3 bases remained unmatched. This CDR3 contains 14 residues. Germline V gene sequence: CDR1 NSHNY, CDR2 SYGAGN. CDR3 sequence: CASSDTGGISDYTF. Partial CDR3 DNA: TGTGCCAGCAGTGACACAGGGGGCATCTCC.

This clone is medium-sized. The genes are named according to mouse. CDR3 DNA (partial): TGTGCTAGCAGACCCGGGACAGATAATTCGCCC. Translation: CASRPGTDNSP. The whole CDR3 sequence reads CASRPGTDNSPLYF. The J gene is TRBJ1-6, the V gene TRBV29, with 7 bases fitting TRBD1. From the germline J gene comes the end of the CDR3, since the read stops 3 residues before it. TRBJ1-6 is reported as an ORF; its role is uncertain. CDR3 length: 14 amino acids. The V segment lost 6 bases and the J segment 5 bases; nucleotides outside the gene matches: 4. Germline CDR1 and CDR2: MSHET and SYDVDS.

This clone is judged medium-sized (0.01 to 0.1%). Genes and germline come from the mouse. The CDR3 end is not reached by the read, which stops 4 residues before it; the germline J gene fills it in. This chain connects TRBV19 to TRBJ2-7; 10 positions agree with TRBD1. Germline CDR1 FNHDT, CDR2 SITEND (reference sequence). This CDR3 has 14 residues. The CDR3 DNA, read in part, is TGTGCCAGCACCCCGGGACAGGGGAAATAT. Its translation is CASTPGQGKY. The entire CDR3 reads CASTPGQGKYEQYF.

This clone was observed many times. Gene labels here are mouse ones. The sequenced fragment ends 4 residues before the CDR3 boundary, so the rest is inferred from the germline J gene. The V and J genes are TRBV29 and TRBJ2-4; D remains unclear. CDR3 length: 14 residues. V was clipped by 6 bases and J by 0 bases, with 10 bases between them. CDR1 MSHET and CDR2 SYDVDS come from the germline V gene. Incomplete CDR3 DNA: TGTGCTAGCAGCCCCAGATATAGTCAAAAC. This codes for CASSPRYSQN. The whole CDR3 region reads CASSPRYSQNTLYF.

This clone was observed a few times. The genes are named according to mouse. CDR3 loop: CASSQTDSDYTF. Incomplete CDR3 DNA: TGTGCCAGCAGCCAAACTGACTCC. V and J are TRBV2 and TRBJ1-2, with D hard to call. The CDR3 end lies 4 residues beyond the end of the read and is filled in from the germline J gene. The germline gives CDR1 LGHNA, CDR2 YSYQKL. V shed 2 bases and J shed 3 bases, with 4 bases lying between them. The CDR3 is made up of 12 amino acids.

By its share, this clone is medium-sized. Mouse gene names and germline throughout. The DNA ends 4 residues before the CDR3 does, and the rest of the CDR3 is filled in from the germline J gene. The rearrangement uses TRBV5 and TRBJ2-5; D unresolved. Germline V CDR1 and CDR2: LGHNA, YNLKQL (reference sequence). The CDR3 contains 13 residues. The CDR3 protein is CASSQDSEDTQYF. CDR3 bases read: TGTGCCAGCAGCCAAGATTCAGAGGAC.

Judged by abundance, this clone is medium-sized. The genes are named according to mouse. From the germline J gene comes the end of the CDR3, since the read stops 4 residues before it. This sequence joins TRBV5 and TRBJ1-1, with 7 bases aligning to TRBD1. This CDR3 is built from 15 residues. Germline V gene lookup returns CDR1 LGHNA and CDR2 YNLKQL (reference sequence). The ends lost 1 base at V and 0 bases at J; junction bases unmatched: 2. CDR3 in amino acids: CASSQVTGSNTEVFF. The part of the CDR3 DNA that was read is TGTGCCAGCAGCCAAGTGACAGGGTCAAACACA.

This clone is deemed medium-sized. The germline and genes are mouse ones. Read data end 4 residues before the CDR3 end; the end is taken from the germline J gene. This chain links TRBV19 with TRBJ1-1; D unclear. V shed 0 bases and J shed 0 bases, with 6 bases lying between them. Germline V CDR1 and CDR2: FNHDT, SITEND (reference sequence). The CDR3 is 14 residues long. Incomplete CDR3 DNA: TGTGCCAGCAGTATAGGGGGTGCAAACACA. Its translation is CASSIGGANT. The full CDR3 protein is CASSIGGANTEVFF.

Judged by abundance, this clone is medium-sized. The gene symbols are mouse symbols. The read falls 4 residues short of the CDR3 end, and the missing part is taken from the germline J gene. V and J are TRBV1 and TRBJ2-5; a possible D gene is TRBD1 (5 bases). Germline V gene data show CDR1 as NSQYPW and CDR2 as LRSPGD (reference sequence). The V and J ends lost 3 bases and 3 bases respectively, with 10 bases between them. The CDR3 runs 14 residues. The covered CDR3 bases are TGCACCTGCAGTGCTCAGGGAAGACAAGAC. Protein sequence: CTCSAQGRQD. The whole CDR3 is CTCSAQGRQDTQYF.

This clone is medium-sized. Germline and genes here are mouse. The read is 3 residues too short to cover the CDR3 end, so that end is filled in from the germline J gene. The rearrangement joins TRBV15 to TRBJ1-6, with D unclear. TRBJ1-6 has ORF status, its function being uncertain. The CDR3 length is 15 residues. Per germline, CDR1 SGHND and CDR2 FRSKSL. With 3 bases removed from V and 0 bases from J, the gap between germline ends came to 6 bases. CDR3 DNA, as far as it was read: TGTGCCAGCAGTTTCCACAGTTCCTATAATTCGCCC. Translating gives CASSFHSSYNSP. The entire CDR3 protein is CASSFHSSYNSPLYF.

This clone counts as medium-sized. Genes and germline come from the mouse. The CDR3 end is not reached by the read, which stops 4 residues before it; the germline J gene fills it in. The chain has TRBV13-3 and TRBJ2-7; the D gene is possibly TRBD2 (5 bases). Trimming removed 1 base from V and 0 bases from J, with 8 bases in between. Germline V gene data show CDR1 as NNHDY and CDR2 as SYVADS. The CDR3 consists of 14 residues. CDR3 in amino acids: CASSDMDSSYEQYF. The DNA read from the CDR3 is TGTGCCAGCAGTGATATGGACTCCTCCTAT.

This clone is judged medium-sized. Gene names and germline match the mouse. The DNA ends 4 residues before the CDR3 does, and the rest of the CDR3 is filled in from the germline J gene. The rearrangement joins TRBV13-1 to TRBJ2-5, with 7 bases that match TRBD1. In germline, CDR1 is NSHNY, CDR2 SYGAGN. CDR3 length equals 15 residues. The V and J ends lost 0 bases and 2 bases, in that order; junction bases with no gene match: 3. This CDR3 is CASSDGQGGQDTQYF. The covered CDR3 bases are TGTGCCAGCAGTGATGGACAGGGCGGCCAAGAC.

Many counts were recorded for this clone. Gene names are the mouse ones. The read is 4 residues too short to cover the CDR3 end, so that end is filled in from the germline J gene. The gene calls are TRBV13-2 and TRBJ2-1, with 13 bases aligning to TRBD2. V was pared by 3 bases and J by 3 bases, with 3 bases of the junction left unmatched. Germline-derived CDR1 and CDR2 are NNHNN and SYGAGS (reference sequence). The CDR3 loop spans 16 amino acids. CDR3 sequence reads: CASGVRDWGGYAEQFF. Partial CDR3 DNA: TGTGCCAGCGGTGTCCGGGACTGGGGGGGCTATGCT.

This clone was counted ten times or more. Gene names are the mouse ones. The CDR3 end is not reached by the read, which stops 4 residues before it; the germline J gene fills it in. V gene TRBV13-2 combines with J gene TRBJ2-4; the match to TRBD2 covers 8 bases. The J segment lost 1 base and the V segment lost 2 bases, leaving 6 bases of the junction unmatched. Germline V gives CDR1 NNHNN, CDR2 SYGAGS (reference sequence). The CDR3 is 16 amino acids. CDR3 bases read: TGTGCCAGCGGTGAACTGCTGGGGGGAGGTCAAAAC. Translation gives CASGELLGGGQN. The whole CDR3 protein reads CASGELLGGGQNTLYF.

This clone occurred a few times. The listed genes are named as in mouse. The sequence runs out 3 residues before the end of the CDR3; the remainder is reconstructed from the germline J gene. V gene TRBV13-1 combines with J gene TRBJ1-3; 7 nucleotides align to TRBD1. There are 14 residues in the CDR3. V shed 5 bases, J shed 2 bases, and the junction held 4 bases outside the gene matches. Germline V gene data show CDR1 as NSHNY and CDR2 as SYGAGN. CDR3 region: CASSPQGAGNTLYF. The part of the CDR3 DNA that was read is TGTGCCAGCAGCCCCCAGGGGGCTGGAAATACG.

This clone is classed as medium-sized. Genes and germline are mouse. The CDR3 end falls 4 residues outside the read, so it is completed with the germline J gene. The chain employs TRBV19 and TRBJ2-3; D may be TRBD1 (6 bases). Germline V gene data show CDR1 as FNHDT and CDR2 as SITEND (reference sequence). The V end was cut by 5 bases, the J end by 1 base, with 14 bases between. This CDR3 comprises 15 residues. The CDR3 loop reads CASRIQGGGAETLYF. Partial CDR3 DNA: TGTGCCAGCAGAATACAGGGTGGAGGTGCAGAA.

This clone is medium-sized in the sample. Gene names are mouse gene names. Read sequence stops 4 residues before the CDR3 end, and the germline J gene provides the missing end. The V and J genes are TRBV13-3 and TRBJ1-2; the D gene is possibly TRBD1 (6 bases). The V end lost 3 bases, the J end lost 2 bases, and 8 bases lay between the germline ends. CDR3 length equals 13 residues. CDR1 NNHDY and CDR2 SYVADS come from the germline V gene. CDR3 bases read: TGTGCCAGCAGTGGTACAGGGAACTCC. Amino acids: CASSGTGNS. The CDR3, in full, reads CASSGTGNSDYTF.

This clone is judged medium-sized. Gene and germline names: mouse. The read comes to an end 4 residues before the CDR3 does, leaving the germline J gene to fill in the end. V is TRBV13-2 and J is TRBJ1-1, with 7 nucleotides matching TRBD1. The germline V gene has CDR1 NNHNN and CDR2 SYGAGS (reference sequence). This CDR3 has 13 residues. Trimming took 5 bases from V and 1 from J; bases not matched to a gene: 2. Partial CDR3 DNA: TGTGCCAGCGGCGGGACAGAAAACACA. It translates to CASGGTENT. The entire CDR3 protein reads CASGGTENTEVFF.

This clone has ten or more counts. Gene names refer to mouse genes. Coverage ceases 4 residues before the CDR3 finishes, and the germline J gene fills in the end. The chain recombines TRBV16 with TRBJ2-7; perhaps TRBD2 as D (7 bases). Germline CDR1 and CDR2: SGHSA and FRNQAP. The CDR3 extends over 15 amino acids. This CDR3 is CASSLDPIWGHEQYF. Incomplete CDR3 DNA: TGTGCAAGCAGCTTAGATCCCATCTGGGGGCAT.

This clone is medium-sized. The gene names given are mouse names. From the germline J gene comes the end of the CDR3, since the read stops 4 residues before it. V and J are TRBV1 and TRBJ2-1; D perhaps matches TRBD1 (6 bases). CDR1 and CDR2 from the germline V gene are NSQYPW and LRSPGD (reference sequence). CDR3 length: 14 residues. V lost 1 base and J lost 5, with 9 bases in between. The CDR3 protein is CTCSAVGQNAEQFF. The CDR3 bases that were read are TGCACCTGCAGTGCAGTGGGACAAAATGCT.

Judged by abundance, this clone is medium-sized. The gene names here belong to mouse. Sequencing ends 4 residues short of the CDR3 end; the germline J gene provides the rest. The chain employs TRBV14 and TRBJ2-3; 9 bases align to TRBD2. J lost 0 bases, V lost 5 bases, and 7 bases had no gene match. Germline values: CDR1 SGHDT, CDR2 FRDEAV. This CDR3 has 16 amino acids. The sequenced CDR3 bases are TGTGCCAGCAGGTACCGGGACTGGGCTAGTGCAGAA. It translates to CASRYRDWASAE. The full CDR3 protein reads CASRYRDWASAETLYF.